The next 5 T cell receptor beta chains were all read from a single sample in a study of neurological immune-mediated disorders (dated by TCRdb to between 2018 and 2020). Library construction relied on 5' RACE. The reads were generated on an Illumina HiSeq 2500. TCRdb applied fastp at Q25 and MiXCR to the public reads, then kept only in-frame beta chains. Records with the same CDR3 protein are collapsed into one entry carrying the most frequent genes and DNA. The sample table records about 80,000 distinct CDR3 sequences; about 5.6% of these occur just once. The ten largest account for approximately 7.9% of the sample. The sample's time point label, in plain terms: longitudinal time-point 2. The specimen sequenced was PBMCs. The source of these receptors is a woman aged 55 to 70 with multiple sclerosis.

This clonotype was picked up many times. The gene calls are TRBV2 and TRBJ2-7; tentative D call: TRBD2 (5 bases). Germline V gene data show CDR1 as SNHLY and CDR2 as FYNNEI. The CDR3 runs to 16 residues. With 6 bases removed from V and 0 bases from J, the gap between germline ends came to 18 bases. The CDR3 coding sequence is TGTGCCAGCAGGGTCGGTTGGGAGAGCTACTCCTACGAGCAGTACTTC. Encoded protein: CASRVGWESYSYEQYF.

Points on this clonotype: A much larger clone lies one base from this, so it may be a read error. The J gene is TRBJ2-5, the V gene TRBV7-9; 8 bases agree with TRBD1. Germline V gives CDR1 SEHNR, CDR2 FQNEAQ (reference sequence). The CDR3 loop spans 13 amino acids. DNA of the CDR3: TGTACCAGCAGCTCCAGGGGGCCGGAGACCCAGTACTTC. Its protein product is CTSSSRGPETQYF.

This clonotype was observed many times. The chain uses TRBV20-1 and TRBJ2-1, with TRBD2 matching 13 bases. CDR3 length: 18 amino acids. Germline loops: CDR1 DFQATT, CDR2 SNEGSKA (reference sequence). The J segment lost 0 bases and the V segment lost 5 bases, leaving 10 bases of the junction unmatched. CDR3 loop: CSAYPGLAGPRSYNEQFF. The DNA for the CDR3 is TGCAGTGCTTACCCGGGACTAGCGGGACCACGCTCCTACAATGAGCAGTTCTTC.

There are many counts of this clonotype. This chain links TRBV7-9 with TRBJ2-2; D is unclear. The ends were cut back, 1 base at V and 3 bases at J, with 6 bases in the middle. The germline V gene encodes CDR1 SEHNR and CDR2 FQNEAQ (reference sequence). The CDR3 consists of 14 residues. Here the CDR3 DNA reads TGTGCCAGCAGCTTAGTTCTGTACACCGGGGAGCTGTTTTTT. It specifies CASSLVLYTGELFF.

In nucleotides, the CDR3 is TGTGCCAGCTCGCCCGGAGGATTTGCAACTAATGAAAAACTGTTTTTT. Translated: CASSPGGFATNEKLFF. The chain joins TRBV18 to TRBJ1-4; unclear D gene. Trimming pared 6 bases from V and 0 bases from J, leaving 14 bases between. The CDR3 loop spans 16 amino acids. The germline gives CDR1 KGHSH, CDR2 LQKENI.